This T cell receptor beta chain was recorded in a study of OX40 agonist ivuxolimab in advanced cancers. On the study more broadly: Hepatocellular carcinoma, melanoma, renal cell or head and neck cancer occurred in dose-escalation patients.

Study-level points and caveats: There was clonal expansion of CD4+ and CD8+ blood T cells by week 6 at 0.1 to 3.0 mg/kg.

Clones were read by immunoSEQ multiplex PCR, and TCRdb kept only the in-frame ones, dropping some. The repertoire holds tens of thousands of clones, with roughly 84% as singletons. Germline values: CDR1 MNHNY, CDR2 SVGAGI (reference sequence). J lost 4 bases, V lost 0 bases, and 3 bases had no gene match. CDR3 length: 15 amino acids. Remarks on this clone: The target antigen is unknown.

Here the sequenced sample was CD4+ or CD8+ T cells sorted from blood, taken in a trial of the OX40 agonist ivuxolimab. The chain uses TRBV6-6 and TRBJ1-3, with TRBD1 matching 7 bases. This receptor was taken from an adult with an advanced solid tumor such as melanoma, head and neck, liver or kidney cancer. CDR3 coding DNA: TGTGCCAGCAGTTACTCCCCGGGACAGGGAAACACCATATATTTT. This codes for CASSYSPGQGNTIYF.